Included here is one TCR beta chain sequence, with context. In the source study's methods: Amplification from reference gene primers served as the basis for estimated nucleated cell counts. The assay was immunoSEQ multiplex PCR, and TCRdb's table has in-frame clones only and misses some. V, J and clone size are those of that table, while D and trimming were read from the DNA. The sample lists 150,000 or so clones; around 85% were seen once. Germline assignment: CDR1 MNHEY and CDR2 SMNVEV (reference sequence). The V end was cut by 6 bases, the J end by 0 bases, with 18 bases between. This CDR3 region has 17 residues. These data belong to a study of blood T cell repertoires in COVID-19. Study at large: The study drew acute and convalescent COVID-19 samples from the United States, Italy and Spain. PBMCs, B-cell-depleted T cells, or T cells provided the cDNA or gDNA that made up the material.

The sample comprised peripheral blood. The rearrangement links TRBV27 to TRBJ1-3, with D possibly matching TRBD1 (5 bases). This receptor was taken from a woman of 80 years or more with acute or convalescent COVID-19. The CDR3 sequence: CASSPGTDYFSGNTIYF. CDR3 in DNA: TGTGCCAGCAGCCCCGGGACGGACTACTTCTCTGGAAACACCATATATTTT.